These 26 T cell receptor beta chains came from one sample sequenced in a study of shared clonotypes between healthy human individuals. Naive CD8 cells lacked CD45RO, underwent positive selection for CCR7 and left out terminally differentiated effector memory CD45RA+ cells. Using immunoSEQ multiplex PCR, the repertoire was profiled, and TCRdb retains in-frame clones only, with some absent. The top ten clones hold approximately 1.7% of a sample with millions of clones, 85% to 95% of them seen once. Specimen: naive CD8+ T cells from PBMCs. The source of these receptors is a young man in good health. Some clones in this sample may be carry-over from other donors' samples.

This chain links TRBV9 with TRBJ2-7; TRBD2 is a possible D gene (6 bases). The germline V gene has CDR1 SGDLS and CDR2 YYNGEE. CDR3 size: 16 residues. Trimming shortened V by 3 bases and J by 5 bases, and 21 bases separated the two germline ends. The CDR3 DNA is TGTGCCAGCAGCGATCGACTGGACGGAGGCGGGGACGAGCAGTACTTC. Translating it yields CASSDRLDGGGDEQYF.

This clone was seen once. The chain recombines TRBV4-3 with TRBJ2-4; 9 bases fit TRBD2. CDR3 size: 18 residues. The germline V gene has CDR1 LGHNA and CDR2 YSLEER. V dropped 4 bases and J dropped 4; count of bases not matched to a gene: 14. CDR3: CASSLRAGGRLGKNIQYF. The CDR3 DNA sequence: TGCGCCAGCAGCCTGAGGGCGGGGGGGCGATTAGGAAAAAACATTCAGTACTTC.

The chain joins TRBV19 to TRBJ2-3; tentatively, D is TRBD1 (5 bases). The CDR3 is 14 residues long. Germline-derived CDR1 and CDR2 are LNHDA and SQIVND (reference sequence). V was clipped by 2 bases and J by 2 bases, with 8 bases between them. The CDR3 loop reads CASSIPRDTDTQYF. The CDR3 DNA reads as TGTGCCAGTAGTATACCCAGGGACACAGATACGCAGTATTTT. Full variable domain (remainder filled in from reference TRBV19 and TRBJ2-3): DGGITQSPKYLFRKEGQNVTLSCEQNLNHDAMYWYRQDPGQGLRLIYYSQIVNDFQKGDIAEGYSVSREKKESFPLTVTSAQKNPTAFYLCASSIPRDTDTQYFGPGTRLTVL.

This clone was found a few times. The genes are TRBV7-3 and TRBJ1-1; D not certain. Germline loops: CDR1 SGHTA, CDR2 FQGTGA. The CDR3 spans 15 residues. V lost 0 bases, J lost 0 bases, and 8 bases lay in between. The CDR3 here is CASSLTGSMNTEAFF. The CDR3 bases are TGTGCCAGCAGCTTAACAGGTTCGATGAACACTGAAGCTTTCTTT. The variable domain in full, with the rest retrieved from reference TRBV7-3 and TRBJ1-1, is GAGVSQTPSNKVTEKGKYVELRCDPISGHTALYWYRQSLGQGPEFLIYFQGTGAADDSGLPNDRFFAVRPEGSVSTLKIQRTERGDSAVYLCASSLTGSMNTEAFFGQGTRLTVV.

CDR3 in amino acids: CASSPNQEVTDTQYF. CDR3 bases: TGTGCCAGCAGCCCTAACCAGGAGGTGACAGATACGCAGTATTTT. The chain recombines TRBV5-4 with TRBJ2-3; tentative D call: TRBD2 (5 bases). Trimming removed 4 bases from V and 3 bases from J, with 15 bases in between. The CDR3 totals 15 residues. The germline V gene encodes CDR1 SGHNT and CDR2 YYREEE (reference sequence).

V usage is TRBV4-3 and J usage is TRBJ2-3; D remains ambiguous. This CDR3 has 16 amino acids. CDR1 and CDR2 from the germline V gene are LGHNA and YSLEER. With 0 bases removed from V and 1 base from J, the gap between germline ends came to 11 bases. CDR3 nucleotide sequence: TGCGCCAGCAGCCAAGATACGGTCCGGGGCACAGATACGCAGTATTTT. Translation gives CASSQDTVRGTDTQYF.

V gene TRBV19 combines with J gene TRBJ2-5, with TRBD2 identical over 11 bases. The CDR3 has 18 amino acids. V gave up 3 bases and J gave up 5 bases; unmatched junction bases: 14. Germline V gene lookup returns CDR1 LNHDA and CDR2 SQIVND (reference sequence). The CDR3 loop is CASSMGITSGSWRETQYF. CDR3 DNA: TGTGCCAGTAGTATGGGGATTACTAGCGGGAGTTGGCGGGAGACCCAGTACTTC.

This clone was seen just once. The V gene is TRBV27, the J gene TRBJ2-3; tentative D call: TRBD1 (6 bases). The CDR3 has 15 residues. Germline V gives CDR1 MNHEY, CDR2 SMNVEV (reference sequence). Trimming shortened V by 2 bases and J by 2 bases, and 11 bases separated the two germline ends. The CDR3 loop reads CASSLGGHLTDTQYF. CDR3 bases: TGTGCCAGCAGTTTAGGGGGACATCTCACAGATACGCAGTATTTT.

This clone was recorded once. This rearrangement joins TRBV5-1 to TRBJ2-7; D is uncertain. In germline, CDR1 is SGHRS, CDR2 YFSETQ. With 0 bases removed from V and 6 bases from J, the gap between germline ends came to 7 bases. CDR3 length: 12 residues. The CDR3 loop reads CASSLVKGEQYF. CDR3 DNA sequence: TGCGCCAGCAGCTTGGTAAAGGGCGAGCAGTACTTC.

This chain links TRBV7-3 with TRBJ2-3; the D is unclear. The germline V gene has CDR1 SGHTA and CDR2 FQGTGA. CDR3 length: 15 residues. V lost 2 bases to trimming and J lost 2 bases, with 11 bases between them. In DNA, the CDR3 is TGTGCCAGCAGCTTAGGTCCCAGGTCCACAGATACGCAGTATTTT. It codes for CASSLGPRSTDTQYF.

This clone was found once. The CDR3 bases are TGTGCCAGCAGCTTTGGCCGGACAGGGGGCGTATACGAGCAGTACTTC. Protein product: CASSFGRTGGVYEQYF. This chain joins TRBV5-5 and TRBJ2-7, with 11 bases lining up with TRBD1. This CDR3 spans 16 amino acids. The V and J ends lost 2 bases and 4 bases, in that order; junction bases with no gene match: 8. The V gene's germline CDR1 is SGHKS and CDR2 YYEKEE (reference sequence).

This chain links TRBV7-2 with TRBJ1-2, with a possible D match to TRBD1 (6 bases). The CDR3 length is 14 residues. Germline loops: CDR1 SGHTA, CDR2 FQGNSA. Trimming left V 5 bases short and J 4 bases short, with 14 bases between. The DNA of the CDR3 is TGTGCCAGCAGCCCCAGGGGTGCCGGCTATGGCTACACCTTC. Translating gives CASSPRGAGYGYTF.

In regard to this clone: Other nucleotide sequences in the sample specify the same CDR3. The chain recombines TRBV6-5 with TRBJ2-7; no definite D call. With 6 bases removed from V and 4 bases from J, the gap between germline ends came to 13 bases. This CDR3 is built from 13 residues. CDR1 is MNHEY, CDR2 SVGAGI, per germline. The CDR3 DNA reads TGTGCCAGCAGCCCCCGGGTCGGGTACGAGCAGTACTTC. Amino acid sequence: CASSPRVGYEQYF.

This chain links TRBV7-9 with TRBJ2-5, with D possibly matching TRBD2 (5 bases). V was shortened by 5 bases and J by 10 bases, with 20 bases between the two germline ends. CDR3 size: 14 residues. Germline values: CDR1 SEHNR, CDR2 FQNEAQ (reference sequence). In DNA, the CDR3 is TGTGCCAGCAGCCCCGGGCCCGTAAAAGAGGGCCAGTACTTC. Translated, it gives CASSPGPVKEGQYF.

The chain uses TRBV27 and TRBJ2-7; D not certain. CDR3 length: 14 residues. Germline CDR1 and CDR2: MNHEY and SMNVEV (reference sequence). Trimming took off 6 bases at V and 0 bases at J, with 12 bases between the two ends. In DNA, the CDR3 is TGTGCCAGCAGCCTAGGGATCTCCTCCTACGAGCAGTACTTC. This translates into CASSLGISSYEQYF.

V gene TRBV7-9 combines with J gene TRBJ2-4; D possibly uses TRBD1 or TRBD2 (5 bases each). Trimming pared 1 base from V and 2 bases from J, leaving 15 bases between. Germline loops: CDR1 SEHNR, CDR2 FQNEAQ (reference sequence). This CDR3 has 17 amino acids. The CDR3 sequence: CASSLVAGSMTKNIQYF. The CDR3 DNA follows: TGTGCCAGCAGCTTAGTCGCAGGGAGTATGACCAAAAACATTCAGTACTTC.

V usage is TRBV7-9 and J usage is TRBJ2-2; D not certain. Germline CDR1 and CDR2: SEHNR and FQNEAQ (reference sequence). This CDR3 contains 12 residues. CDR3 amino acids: CAFSANTGELFF. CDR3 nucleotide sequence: TGTGCGTTCTCTGCTAACACCGGGGAGCTGTTTTTT.

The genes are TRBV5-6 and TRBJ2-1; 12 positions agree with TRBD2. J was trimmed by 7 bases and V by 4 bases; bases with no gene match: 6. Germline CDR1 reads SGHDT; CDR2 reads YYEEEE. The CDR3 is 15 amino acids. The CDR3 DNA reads TGTGCCAGCAGCCCCCTAGCGGGAGGGCCGAATGAGCAGTTCTTC. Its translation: CASSPLAGGPNEQFF.

CDR3 amino acids: CASSESPGVTEAFF. The DNA of the CDR3 is TGTGCCAGCAGTGAATCCCCAGGGGTGACTGAAGCTTTCTTT. J is TRBJ1-1 and V is TRBV25-1, with D perhaps matching TRBD1 (6 bases). CDR3 size: 14 residues. CDR1 and CDR2 (germline): MGHDK, SYGVNS. The V end lost 1 base, the J end lost 5 bases, and 11 bases lay between the germline ends.

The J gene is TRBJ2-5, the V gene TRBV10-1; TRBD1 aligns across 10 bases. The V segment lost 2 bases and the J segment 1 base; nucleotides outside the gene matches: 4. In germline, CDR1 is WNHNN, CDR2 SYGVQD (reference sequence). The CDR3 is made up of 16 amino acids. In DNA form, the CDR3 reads TGCGCCAGCAGTGAGACCGGGACAGGGGCCCAAGAGACCCAGTACTTC. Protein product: CASSETGTGAQETQYF.

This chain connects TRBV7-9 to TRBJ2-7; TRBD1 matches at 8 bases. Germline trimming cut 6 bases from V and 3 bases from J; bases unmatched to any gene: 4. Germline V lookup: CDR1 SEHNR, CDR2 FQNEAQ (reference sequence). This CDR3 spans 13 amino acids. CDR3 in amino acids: CASRQGDGYEQYF. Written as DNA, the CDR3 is TGTGCCAGCAGACAGGGGGATGGCTACGAGCAGTACTTC.

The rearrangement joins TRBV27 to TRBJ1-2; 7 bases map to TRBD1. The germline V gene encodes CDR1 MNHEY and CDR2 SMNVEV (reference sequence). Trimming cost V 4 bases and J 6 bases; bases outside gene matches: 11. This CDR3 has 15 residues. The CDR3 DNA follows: TGTGCCAGCAGTTCTACAGGGGAGGGTTGGGATGGCTACACCTTC. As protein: CASSSTGEGWDGYTF.

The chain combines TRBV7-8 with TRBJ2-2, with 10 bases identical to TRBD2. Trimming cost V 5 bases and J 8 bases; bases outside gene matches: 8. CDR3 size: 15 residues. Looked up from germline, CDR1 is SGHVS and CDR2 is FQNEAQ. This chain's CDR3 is CASSPKAGGAGELFF. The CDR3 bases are TGTGCCAGCAGCCCCAAAGCGGGAGGGGCAGGGGAGCTGTTTTTT.

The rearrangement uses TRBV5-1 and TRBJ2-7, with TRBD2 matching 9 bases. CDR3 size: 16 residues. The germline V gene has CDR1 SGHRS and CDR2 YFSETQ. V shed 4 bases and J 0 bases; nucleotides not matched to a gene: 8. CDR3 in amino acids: CASSPTSGSSSYEQYF. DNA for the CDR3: TGCGCCAGCAGCCCGACTAGCGGATCGAGCTCCTACGAGCAGTACTTC.

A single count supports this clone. CDR3 DNA sequence: TGTGCCAGCAGTTTGGAACCGACTAGCGGGAGCTACGAGCAGTACTTC. Its translation: CASSLEPTSGSYEQYF. The V call is TRBV27, the J call TRBJ2-7; 12 bases are shared with TRBD2. In germline, CDR1 is MNHEY, CDR2 SMNVEV (reference sequence). The CDR3 consists of 16 residues. The V and J ends lost 3 bases and 3 bases, in that order; junction bases with no gene match: 6.

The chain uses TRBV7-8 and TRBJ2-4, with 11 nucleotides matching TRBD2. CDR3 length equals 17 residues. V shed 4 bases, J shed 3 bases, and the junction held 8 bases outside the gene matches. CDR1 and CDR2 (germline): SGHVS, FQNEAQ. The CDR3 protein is CASSWALAGEVKNIQYF. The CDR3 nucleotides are TGTGCCAGCAGCTGGGCACTAGCGGGAGAGGTCAAAAACATTCAGTACTTC.